This T cell receptor (beta chain) was profiled in a study of shared T cell receptors in the human thymus. V dropped 3 bases and J dropped 7 bases, with 15 bases sitting between them. This CDR3 region has 14 residues. The germline V gene encodes CDR1 MNHEY and CDR2 SVGAGI. The data were produced by immunoSEQ multiplex PCR, yet TCRdb's version contains in-frame clones alone and is incomplete. The sample comprises hundreds of thousands of clones, around 87% of which are singletons, and 0.0094% rests with the top ten. A further study also used this sample, focusing on human thymus T cells. That report adds: Thymic samples were excised during corrective heart operations.

The chain employs TRBV6-5 and TRBJ1-1; tentatively, D is TRBD1 (6 bases). The material sequenced was thymocytes. The sequence was obtained from a boy in the first two years of life with a congenital heart defect. The CDR3 protein is CASSYSGQPSEAFF. In DNA, the CDR3 is TGTGCCAGCAGTTATTCCGGACAGCCCAGTGAAGCTTTCTTT.